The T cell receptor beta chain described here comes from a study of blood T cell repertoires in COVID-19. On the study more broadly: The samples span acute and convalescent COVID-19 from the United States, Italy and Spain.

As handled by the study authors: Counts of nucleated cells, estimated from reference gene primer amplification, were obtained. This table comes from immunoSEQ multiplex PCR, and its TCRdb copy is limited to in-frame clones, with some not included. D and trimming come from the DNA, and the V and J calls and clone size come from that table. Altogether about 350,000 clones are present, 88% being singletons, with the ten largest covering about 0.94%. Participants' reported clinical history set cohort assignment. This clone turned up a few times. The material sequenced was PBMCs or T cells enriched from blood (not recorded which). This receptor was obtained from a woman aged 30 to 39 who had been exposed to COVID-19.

CDR3 DNA sequence: TGCGCCAGCAGGCCCGGACAGGCGATTAATTCACCCCTCCACTTT. This codes for CASRPGQAINSPLHF. The V and J genes are TRBV5-1 and TRBJ1-6; TRBD1 agrees at 7 bases. The CDR3 extends over 15 amino acids. The V segment lost 5 bases and the J segment 6 bases; nucleotides outside the gene matches: 8. The germline CDR1 and CDR2 sequences are SGHRS and YFSETQ. Variable domain in full (rest from reference TRBV5-1 and TRBJ1-6): KAGVTQTPRYLIKTRGQQVTLSCSPISGHRSVSWYQQTPGQGLQFLFEYFSETQRNKGNFPGRFSGRQFSNSRSEMNVSTLELGDSALYLCASRPGQAINSPLHFGNGTRLTVT.